Presented here are 18 T cell receptor beta chains from one specimen sequenced in a study of blood T cell repertoires in COVID-19. Sequencing was performed with immunoSEQ multiplex PCR; in TCRdb, only in-frame clones are kept and a portion is missing. The data show 60,000 to 65,000 clones, around nine tenths seen once. Material: peripheral blood. The receptors shown here come from a woman at least 80 years old with active COVID-19.

This sequence joins TRBV2 and TRBJ2-7; D might be TRBD2 (5 bases). The CDR3 runs 15 residues. V lost 8 bases and J lost 0, with 17 bases in between. Germline V lookup: CDR1 SNHLY, CDR2 FYNNEI. Here the CDR3 DNA reads TGTGCCAGCGGAGGACTGGGATGGGCCTCCTACGAGCAGTACTTC. This sequence encodes CASGGLGWASYEQYF. The full variable domain, in which reference TRBV2 and TRBJ2-7 provide the parts outside the CDR3, is EPEVTQTPSHQVTQMGQEVILRCVPISNHLYFYWYRQILGQKVEFLVSFYNNEISEKSEIFDDQFSVERPDGSNFTLKIRSTKLEDSAMYFCASGGLGWASYEQYFGPGTRLTVT.

The rearrangement links TRBV18 to TRBJ1-2; D is ambiguous. CDR1 KGHSH and CDR2 LQKENI come from the germline V gene. The germline V and J ends were trimmed by 3 bases and 6 bases, with 11 bases remaining between them. The CDR3 is 13 amino acids. The CDR3 region has the DNA TGTGCCAGCTCACCGGCCCCGGAGGATGGCTACACCTTC. This translates into CASSPAPEDGYTF.

The chain has TRBV15 and TRBJ2-7; 7 nucleotides agree with TRBD2. This CDR3 is built from 16 residues. The J segment lost 10 bases and the V segment lost 1 base, leaving 16 bases of the junction unmatched. Germline V gives CDR1 LNHNV, CDR2 YYDKDF (reference sequence). CDR3 residues: CATSRGPGGGGMAQYF. CDR3 in DNA: TGTGCCACCAGCAGAGGTCCTGGCGGGGGAGGAATGGCCCAGTACTTC.

This clone was seen a single time. This chain links TRBV4-2 with TRBJ2-6; tentative D call: TRBD1 (6 bases). CDR3 size: 18 residues. Trimming took off 4 bases at V and 0 bases at J, with 16 bases between the two ends. CDR1 and CDR2 from the germline V gene are LGHNA and YNFKEQ. The CDR3 region is CASSPMLTGISGANVLTF. Written as DNA, the CDR3 is TGTGCCAGCAGCCCAATGTTAACAGGGATCTCTGGGGCCAACGTCCTGACTTTC.

This clone was detected only once. This chain uses TRBV28 with TRBJ2-2; a possible D gene is TRBD2 (5 bases). The CDR3 covers 15 residues. With 2 bases removed from V and 4 bases from J, the gap between germline ends came to 11 bases. CDR1 is MDHEN, CDR2 SYDVKM, per germline. CDR3 protein: CASSLRASLTGELFF. CDR3 in DNA: TGTGCCAGCAGTTTAAGGGCTAGCCTCACCGGGGAGCTGTTTTTT.

The chain joins TRBV7-6 to TRBJ2-3, with 7 bases fitting TRBD2. The V and J ends lost 4 bases and 1 base, in that order; junction bases with no gene match: 8. The CDR3 runs to 16 residues. Germline V gives CDR1 SGHVS, CDR2 FNYEAQ. Here the CDR3 reads CASSSEAGWGTDTQYF. In DNA form, the CDR3 reads TGTGCCAGCAGCTCCGAAGCGGGATGGGGCACAGATACGCAGTATTTT.

This chain connects TRBV7-8 to TRBJ1-4; 9 bases agree with TRBD1. J gave up 8 bases and V 5 bases, and 6 bases lay outside the gene matches. The CDR3 contains 14 residues. Germline CDR1 SGHVS, CDR2 FQNEAQ. CDR3 in amino acids: CASSKDRGMEKLFF. The CDR3 nucleotides are TGTGCCAGCAGCAAGGACAGGGGTATGGAAAAACTGTTTTTT.

The rearrangement joins TRBV6-5 to TRBJ1-1; 7 bases agree with TRBD1. The CDR3 has 16 amino acids. The V segment lost 4 bases and the J segment 1 base; nucleotides outside the gene matches: 9. Germline CDR1 is MNHEY and CDR2 is SVGAGI. The CDR3 coding sequence is TGTGCCAGCAGTTTTAACACAGGGGAAGAGAACACTGAAGCTTTCTTT. This gives the protein CASSFNTGEENTEAFF.

The rearrangement links TRBV28 to TRBJ1-6; D is undetermined. Germline lookup yields CDR1 MDHEN and CDR2 SYDVKM. CDR3 size: 14 residues. V was trimmed by 3 bases and J by 6 bases, leaving 9 bases between them. The CDR3 nucleotides are TGTGCCAGCAGTTTGGACTGGGCTAATTCACCCCTCCACTTT. Its translation is CASSLDWANSPLHF.

The V gene is TRBV5-4, the J gene TRBJ2-5; possible D gene TRBD2, 5 bases. The ends were cut back, 3 bases at V and 0 bases at J, with 15 bases in the middle. CDR1 SGHNT and CDR2 YYREEE come from the germline V gene (reference sequence). This CDR3 comprises 16 residues. CDR3 in DNA: TGTGCCAGCAGCTCCCCGGATATAGCGAACCAAGAGACCCAGTACTTC. Its translation is CASSSPDIANQETQYF.

The chain uses TRBV11-2 and TRBJ1-1; a possible D gene is TRBD1 (6 bases). Trimming left V 4 bases short and J 1 base short, with 16 bases between. CDR1 is SGHAT, CDR2 FQNNGV, per germline. This CDR3 is built from 16 residues. The CDR3 sequence: CASSSFSTGGNTEAFF. DNA of the CDR3: TGTGCCAGCAGCTCGTTCTCGACAGGAGGGAACACTGAAGCTTTCTTT.

The V call is TRBV13, the J call TRBJ2-7, with 12 bases matching TRBD1. The length of the CDR3 is 15 residues. Trimming removed 5 bases from V and 6 bases from J; junction bases left unmatched: 8. In germline, CDR1 is PRHDT, CDR2 FYEKMQ (reference sequence). CDR3 nucleotide sequence: TGTGCCAGCAGCACATCCGGGACAGGGGGCGGCGAGCAGTACTTC. This gives the protein CASSTSGTGGGEQYF.

The CDR3 loop reads CASSERQGTNEKLFF. The CDR3 DNA follows: TGTGCCAGCAGTGAAAGACAGGGAACTAATGAAAAACTGTTTTTT. The V gene is TRBV6-1, the J gene TRBJ1-4; 7 nucleotides line up with TRBD1. This CDR3 has 15 amino acids. In germline, CDR1 is MNHNS, CDR2 SASEGT. The junction had 1 base not matched to a gene; V was cut back by 2 bases and J by 1 base.

The chain combines TRBV5-6 with TRBJ2-7; 8 positions match TRBD2. The CDR3 runs to 14 residues. Unmatched junction bases numbered 6, after V lost 1 base and J lost 6 bases. The germline CDR1 and CDR2 sequences are SGHDT and YYEEEE. The CDR3 coding sequence is TGTGCCAGCAGCTTGCTGACGGGGGGGGGCGAGCAGTACGTC. It is translated as CASSLLTGGGEQYV.

The chain uses TRBV14 and TRBJ2-5; 11 nucleotides agree with TRBD1. V shed 1 base and J 5 bases; nucleotides not matched to a gene: 6. This CDR3 region has 16 residues. Germline loops: CDR1 SGHDN, CDR2 FVKESK. The CDR3 loop reads CASSQGRTGGVETQYF. CDR3 nucleotide sequence: TGTGCCAGCAGCCAAGGTCGGACAGGGGGCGTTGAGACCCAGTACTTC.

J is TRBJ1-2 and V is TRBV4-1; TRBD1 aligns across 9 bases. The CDR3 sequence is 15 residues long. V was clipped by 0 bases and J by 5 bases; unmatched bases: 4. Looked up from germline, CDR1 is MGHRA and CDR2 is YSYEKL. The CDR3 spells CASSQEDRGWYGYTF. CDR3 bases: TGCGCCAGCAGCCAAGAGGACAGGGGATGGTATGGCTACACCTTC.

The chain carries TRBV24-1 and TRBJ1-5, with D possibly being TRBD1 (5 bases). Trimming shortened V by 7 bases and J by 7 bases, and 16 bases separated the two germline ends. There are 14 residues in the CDR3. The germline gives CDR1 KGHDR, CDR2 SFDVKD. The CDR3, as DNA: TGTGCCACCAGAGGATCCGATTGGACACAGCCCCAGCATTTT. It yields the protein CATRGSDWTQPQHF.

This clone was detected only once. This CDR3 reads CASSRGDYGYTF. The CDR3, as DNA: TGTGCCAGCAGTCGGGGGGACTATGGCTACACCTTC. The chain carries TRBV25-1 and TRBJ1-2; TRBD1 might be the D (5 bases). CDR1 is MGHDK, CDR2 SYGVNS, per germline. The CDR3 loop spans 12 amino acids. The V gene lost 5 bases and the J gene lost 3 bases, with 7 bases spanning the gap.